One sample yielded the 31 T cell receptor beta chains listed below, sequenced in a study of early T cells in non-severe SARS-CoV-2 infection (dated by TCRdb to about 2021). Library preparation employed 5' RACE. TCRdb names NextSeq 500 as the instrument used. TCRdb reanalyzed the raw reads on its own, using fastp at Q25 for trimming and MiXCR for clone calling, and kept in-frame beta chains. Rows with one shared CDR3 protein collapse into an entry with the most common genes and DNA. Across this sample there are about 100,000 distinct CDR3 sequences, with about 12% seen only once. The ten largest clones capture over 2% of the sample. The source material was whole blood. These receptor sequences come from an adult who was a healthcare worker with PCR-confirmed SARS-CoV-2 infection or an uninfected control (not recorded which).

This clonotype was recorded at least ten times. The chain joins TRBV3-1 to TRBJ1-1, with 7 nucleotides matching TRBD1. This CDR3 spans 13 amino acids. Trimming took 3 bases from V and 11 from J; bases not matched to a gene: 9. Per germline, CDR1 LGHDT and CDR2 YNNKEL (reference sequence). The CDR3 protein is CASSQDRLGRAFF. The CDR3 DNA is TGTGCCAGCAGCCAGGACAGGTTGGGACGGGCTTTCTTT. The full variable domain, rest sourced from reference TRBV3-1 and TRBJ1-1, is DTAVSQTPKYLVTQMGNDKSIKCEQNLGHDTMYWYKQDSKKFLKIMFSYNNKELIINETVPNRFSPKSPDKAHLNLHINSLELGDSAVYFCASSQDRLGRAFFGQGTRLTVV.

This clonotype was seen a handful of times. V usage is TRBV5-1 and J usage is TRBJ2-2; no definite D call. Germline V gene data show CDR1 as SGHRS and CDR2 as YFSETQ. The CDR3 sequence is 16 residues long. Trimming stripped 4 bases from V and 0 bases from J, with 13 bases between. CDR3 in DNA: TGCGCCAGCAGCCGAGCAGGACCTACGAACACCGGGGAGCTGTTTTTT. As protein: CASSRAGPTNTGELFF.

V is TRBV29-1 and J is TRBJ2-3; D call uncertain. This CDR3 is 11 amino acids long. Germline assignment: CDR1 SQVTM and CDR2 ANQGSEA. The V end was cut by 4 bases, the J end by 2 bases, with 4 bases between. The CDR3 here is CSVGTTDTQYF. CDR3 sequence (DNA): TGCAGCGTTGGTACCACAGATACGCAGTATTTT.

The CDR3 nucleotides read TGCAGTGCTAGGGGGTCGTGGCGTTACAATGAGCAGTTCTTC. Translating it yields CSARGSWRYNEQFF. The V gene is TRBV20-1, the J gene TRBJ2-1; D remains unclear. This CDR3 has 14 amino acids. Germline-derived CDR1 and CDR2 are DFQATT and SNEGSKA (reference sequence). V lost 3 bases, J lost 4 bases, and 13 bases lay in between.

The sample holds many counts of this clonotype. At one boundary the junction diverges from the germline segment, which might be a read error. J is TRBJ2-7 and V is TRBV7-7; D uncertain. Germline lookup yields CDR1 SSHAT and CDR2 FNYEAQ (reference sequence). The CDR3 is 13 residues long. The DNA for the CDR3 is TGTGCTAGCAGCTTAGTTGGAACAGCGGAGCAGTACTTC. It is translated as CASSLVGTAEQYF. Based on the CDR3 plus reference TRBV7-7 and TRBJ2-7, the full variable domain is GAGVSQSPRYKVTKRGQDVTLRCDPISSHATLYWYQQALGQGPEFLTYFNYEAQPDKSGLPSDRFSAERPEGSISTLTIQRTEQRDSAMYRCASSLVGTAEQYFGPGTRLTVT.

This clonotype was picked up a small number of times. The V and J genes are TRBV2 and TRBJ2-5; D is possibly TRBD1 or TRBD2 (5 bases each). V was shortened by 8 bases and J by 2 bases, with 18 bases between the two germline ends. Per the germline V gene, CDR1 is SNHLY and CDR2 is FYNNEI. The CDR3 contains 15 residues. This CDR3 is CASEIQGRSQETQYF. DNA for the CDR3: TGTGCCAGCGAGATTCAGGGACGATCTCAAGAGACCCAGTACTTC.

This clonotype was found many times. The chain has TRBV2 and TRBJ2-7, with TRBD2 matching over 10 bases. Germline V CDR1 and CDR2: SNHLY, FYNNEI. The CDR3 consists of 18 residues. Unmatched junction bases numbered 11, after V lost 3 bases and J lost 0 bases. The CDR3 spells CASSDSGLAGASSYEQYF. The CDR3 DNA follows: TGTGCCAGCAGTGATAGTGGTCTAGCGGGGGCCTCCTCCTACGAGCAGTACTTC. The full variable domain, rest sourced from reference TRBV2 and TRBJ2-7, is EPEVTQTPSHQVTQMGQEVILRCVPISNHLYFYWYRQILGQKVEFLVSFYNNEISEKSEIFDDQFSVERPDGSNFTLKIRSTKLEDSAMYFCASSDSGLAGASSYEQYFGPGTRLTVT.

This clonotype was recorded many times. This chain uses TRBV19 with TRBJ2-5; tentative D call: TRBD2 (6 bases). The CDR3 length is 13 residues. Trimming shortened V by 5 bases and J by 2 bases, and 9 bases separated the two germline ends. Germline V gene sequence: CDR1 LNHDA, CDR2 SQIVND (reference sequence). The CDR3 here is CASSAGLQETQYF. The DNA for the CDR3 is TGTGCCAGTAGTGCGGGACTGCAAGAGACCCAGTACTTC.

This clonotype was counted at least ten times. The rearrangement joins TRBV2 to TRBJ2-1; TRBD1 matches 11 bases. The germline CDR1 and CDR2 sequences are SNHLY and FYNNEI. After removal of 1 base from V and 8 bases from J, the junction contained 7 bases not matched to a gene. CDR3 length equals 16 residues. CDR3 sequence reads: CASSEEGTGGVDEQFF. For the CDR3, the DNA is TGTGCCAGCAGTGAAGAGGGGACAGGGGGTGTCGATGAGCAGTTCTTC.

The J gene is TRBJ2-3, the V gene TRBV19; 7 nucleotides line up with TRBD1. With V trimmed by 4 bases and J by 0 bases, 7 bases remained unmatched. CDR3 length: 16 residues. The V gene's germline CDR1 is LNHDA and CDR2 SQIVND (reference sequence). This chain's CDR3 is CASSNTGTASTDTQYF. In DNA form, the CDR3 reads TGTGCCAGTAGTAACACCGGGACAGCTAGCACAGATACGCAGTATTTT.

There are many counts of this clonotype. V and J are TRBV11-2 and TRBJ1-4, with D unresolved. CDR3 size: 14 residues. From germline, CDR1 is SGHAT and CDR2 FQNNGV. The V end lost 5 bases, the J end lost 1 base, and 8 bases lay between the germline ends. This chain's CDR3 is CASSPPRTNEKLFF. CDR3 sequence (DNA): TGTGCCAGCAGCCCACCCCGAACTAATGAAAAACTGTTTTTT.

The rearrangement links TRBV9 to TRBJ1-2; D may be TRBD1 (5 bases). This CDR3 has 13 amino acids. Germline V gives CDR1 SGDLS, CDR2 YYNGEE. The V end lost 4 bases, the J end lost 7 bases, and 14 bases lay between the germline ends. CDR3 DNA sequence: TGTGCCAGCAGCCAAGGGAGGGGCTCTGGCTACACCTTC. Its translation: CASSQGRGSGYTF.

Comment on this clonotype: A much more abundant neighbour one base away suggests this may be a read error. V and J are TRBV3-1 and TRBJ1-1; D is undetermined. The CDR3 covers 13 residues. Germline-derived CDR1 and CDR2 are LGHDT and YNNKEL (reference sequence). The CDR3 DNA is TGTGCCAGCAGCCGACGGGAGAACACTCAAGCTTTCTTT. Translating gives CASSRRENTQAFF.

The sample holds a few counts of this clonotype. V is TRBV29-1 and J is TRBJ1-2; D call uncertain. Germline V gene data show CDR1 as SQVTM and CDR2 as ANQGSEA. The ends were cut back, 4 bases at V and 2 bases at J, with 5 bases in the middle. The CDR3 loop spans 11 amino acids. Here the CDR3 reads CSVGVNYGYTF. Written as DNA, the CDR3 is TGCAGCGTTGGCGTGAACTATGGCTACACCTTC.

The sample holds a few counts of this clonotype. The rearrangement joins TRBV6-5 to TRBJ1-2, with D unclear. This CDR3 contains 12 residues. CDR1 and CDR2 (germline): MNHEY, SVGAGI. Trimming removed 2 bases at V and 8 bases at J, with 9 bases between. The CDR3 spells CASSYRGGGYTF. CDR3 in DNA: TGTGCCAGCAGTTACCGGGGAGGCGGCTACACCTTC.

In its sample, this clonotype was seen many times. The chain uses TRBV7-2 and TRBJ2-2; D perhaps matches TRBD1 (7 bases). V lost 5 bases and J 4 bases, leaving 17 bases between the germline ends. The V gene's germline CDR1 is SGHTA and CDR2 FQGNSA. The CDR3 length is 16 residues. DNA for the CDR3: TGTGCCAGCAGCCCGGCGCCAGGGGGGTTCACCGGGGAGCTGTTTTTT. This translates into CASSPAPGGFTGELFF.

The sample holds a few counts of this clonotype. This chain links TRBV15 with TRBJ2-1; TRBD1 matches 10 bases. The CDR3 runs to 15 residues. The junction had 1 base not matched to a gene; V was cut back by 3 bases and J by 2 bases. The germline gives CDR1 LNHNV, CDR2 YYDKDF (reference sequence). CDR3 sequence: CATSRDRGAYNEQFF. CDR3 nucleotides: TGTGCCACCAGCAGGGACAGGGGGGCCTACAATGAGCAGTTCTTC.

DNA for the CDR3: TGTGCCAGCAGCTTAGGGGGACAGGGAACAGATACGCAGTATTTT. Protein: CASSLGGQGTDTQYF. V is TRBV7-9 and J is TRBJ2-3, with 9 bases matching TRBD1. With V trimmed by 1 base and J by 3 bases, 2 bases remained unmatched. The CDR3 loop spans 15 amino acids. Per the germline V gene, CDR1 is SEHNR and CDR2 is FQNEAQ (reference sequence). The full variable domain, in which reference TRBV7-9 and TRBJ2-3 provide the parts outside the CDR3, is DTGVSQNPRHKITKRGQNVTFRCDPISEHNRLYWYRQTLGQGPEFLTYFQNEAQLEKSRLLSDRFSAERPKGSFSTLEIQRTEQGDSAMYLCASSLGGQGTDTQYFGPGTRLTVL.

This clonotype was seen at least ten times. This rearrangement joins TRBV9 to TRBJ2-7; unclear D gene. Germline lookup yields CDR1 SGDLS and CDR2 YYNGEE. V was trimmed by 6 bases and J by 6 bases, leaving 25 bases between them. The CDR3 is 16 amino acids. The CDR3 DNA reads TGTGCCAGCATCCCGAGAAGACACCGGGTCCCGGTCGAGCAGTACTTC. Its translation is CASIPRRHRVPVEQYF.

The chain joins TRBV7-9 to TRBJ2-7; a possible D gene is TRBD1 (6 bases). Germline loops: CDR1 SEHNR, CDR2 FQNEAQ (reference sequence). The CDR3 length is 14 residues. Trimming cost V 1 base and J 3 bases, with 10 bases left between them. The CDR3 region is CASSLDGQIYEQYF. The DNA of the CDR3 is TGTGCCAGCAGCTTAGACGGACAGATCTACGAGCAGTACTTC.

This clonotype was detected many times. The chain links TRBV7-8 to TRBJ1-2, with TRBD1 matching 8 bases. This CDR3 comprises 17 residues. Germline loops: CDR1 SGHVS, CDR2 FQNEAQ. The J segment lost 10 bases and the V segment lost 4 bases, leaving 20 bases of the junction unmatched. The CDR3 reads CASSSTNPWTGQSDYTF. The CDR3 DNA is TGTGCCAGCAGCTCCACCAACCCTTGGACAGGGCAGAGCGACTACACCTTC.

This clonotype was picked up many times. V usage is TRBV25-1 and J usage is TRBJ2-7, with TRBD1 matching over 8 bases. The V and J ends lost 5 bases and 3 bases, in that order; junction bases with no gene match: 6. Germline lookup yields CDR1 MGHDK and CDR2 SYGVNS. The CDR3 is 14 amino acids. CDR3 coding DNA: TGTGCCAGCAGTAGAGGACAGGGTCACTACGAGCAGTACTTC. Encoded protein: CASSRGQGHYEQYF.

This clonotype was counted only a few times. The chain recombines TRBV29-1 with TRBJ2-1; TRBD2 aligns across 10 bases. Per the germline V gene, CDR1 is SQVTM and CDR2 is ANQGSEA. Germline trimming cut 6 bases from V and 3 bases from J; bases unmatched to any gene: 8. The CDR3 consists of 15 residues. The CDR3 region has the DNA TGCAGCGTGGACTTAGCGGGGGGATTCTACAATGAGCAGTTCTTC. This translates into CSVDLAGGFYNEQFF.

The genes are TRBV20-1 and TRBJ2-7; a possible D gene is TRBD2 (6 bases). Per germline, CDR1 DFQATT and CDR2 SNEGSKA (reference sequence). The CDR3 loop spans 14 amino acids. V shed 0 bases and J shed 4 bases, with 13 bases lying between them. This CDR3 is CSARDWRGPYEQYF. CDR3 DNA: TGCAGTGCTAGAGATTGGAGGGGTCCTTACGAGCAGTACTTC.

This clonotype was seen at least ten times. The V call is TRBV28, the J call TRBJ1-4; a weak D match, TRBD1 (5 bases). The V and J ends lost 8 bases and 8 bases respectively, with 12 bases between them. Per the germline V gene, CDR1 is MDHEN and CDR2 is SYDVKM. This CDR3 has 12 residues. This CDR3 reads CASGTPGEKLFF. For the CDR3, the DNA is TGTGCCAGCGGAACCCCAGGGGAAAAACTGTTTTTT. The variable domain in full, completed from reference TRBV28 and TRBJ1-4, reads DVKVTQSSRYLVKRTGEKVFLECVQDMDHENMFWYRQDPGLGLRLIYFSYDVKMKEKGDIPEGYSVSREKKERFSLILESASTNQTSMYLCASGTPGEKLFFGSGTQLSVL.

This chain connects TRBV29-1 to TRBJ2-1; 10 bases map to TRBD1. CDR3 length: 13 amino acids. The junction had 6 bases not matched to a gene; V was cut back by 6 bases and J by 7 bases. Germline CDR1 reads SQVTM; CDR2 reads ANQGSEA. Here the CDR3 DNA reads TGCAGCGTGCGGACAGGGGGGGAGAATGAGCAGTTCTTC. It translates to CSVRTGGENEQFF.

This sequence joins TRBV20-1 and TRBJ1-4; D unresolved. Trimming shortened V by 7 bases and J by 8 bases, and 23 bases separated the two germline ends. Germline CDR1 reads DFQATT; CDR2 reads SNEGSKA (reference sequence). The CDR3 extends over 15 amino acids. CDR3 nucleotide sequence: TGCAGTGGCGCGAAGTGGACCCCCACGGGGGAAAAACTGTTTTTT. Translating gives CSGAKWTPTGEKLFF.

This clonotype was detected ten times or more. The rearrangement joins TRBV3-1 to TRBJ2-5, with 14 nucleotides matching TRBD2. V trimming: 4 bases; J trimming: 1 base; junction bases outside the gene matches: 2. Germline V gene lookup returns CDR1 LGHDT and CDR2 YNNKEL (reference sequence). The CDR3 contains 16 residues. The CDR3, as DNA: TGTGCCAGCAGCCGGACTAGCGGGGGGCCCCAAGAGACCCAGTACTTC. Its translation is CASSRTSGGPQETQYF.

This clonotype has ten or more counts. V usage is TRBV12-3 or TRBV12-4 and J usage is TRBJ2-5; D is uncertain. Trimming removed 5 bases at V and 6 bases at J, with 13 bases between. The CDR3 extends over 13 amino acids. CDR3 protein: CASSTTTEKTQYF. The DNA of the CDR3 is TGTGCCAGCAGTACCACAACCGAAAAGACCCAGTACTTC.

This clonotype occurred many times. The chain is built from TRBV29-1 and TRBJ2-2; D remains ambiguous. The germline gives CDR1 SQVTM, CDR2 ANQGSEA. V lost 7 bases and J 4 bases, leaving 13 bases between the germline ends. The CDR3 is 13 amino acids. CDR3: CSARSPRTGELFF. The CDR3 DNA is TGCAGCGCCAGAAGCCCTCGCACCGGGGAGCTGTTTTTT.

This chain joins TRBV4-3 and TRBJ1-4; D gene ambiguous. V lost 2 bases and J lost 3, with 13 bases in between. The CDR3 length is 16 residues. The germline V gene has CDR1 LGHNA and CDR2 YSLEER. The CDR3 coding sequence is TGCGCCAGCAGCCAACTTGGCGTGTCCCCTAATGAAAAACTGTTTTTT. Its protein is CASSQLGVSPNEKLFF.